This TCR beta chain was observed in a study of CD8+CD57+ T cells in acquired aplastic anemia. A remark on this clonotype: A junction end diverges from the germline sequence, so it may reflect a read error.

The study profiled TCR beta VDJ and CDR3 using genomic DNA as template. One entry per CDR3 protein results from TCRdb running MiXCR on the reads. The sample holds about 400,000 distinct CDR3 sequences; around 72% are singletons and the top ten take 3% to 4.5%. The length of the CDR3 is 15 residues. Germline CDR1 reads SGHVT; CDR2 reads SQSDAQ. The origin of this receptor is a human donor in good health, serving as a control. Sequenced sample: sorted CD4+, CD8+, or CD8+CD57+ T cells (not recorded which) from PBMCs. The V and J genes are TRBV7-4 and TRBJ2-3; TRBD2 matches 7 bases. Written as DNA, the CDR3 is TGTGCCACCAGCCGAGGGGCGGGGGAGTGTTCTTCGCCGTATTTT. Encoded protein: CATSRGAGECSSPYF. Variable domain in full (rest from reference TRBV7-4 and TRBJ2-3): GAGVSQSPRYKVAKRGRDVALRCDSISGHVTLYWYRQTLGQGSEVLTYSQSDAQRDKSGRPSGRFSAERPERSVSTLKIQRTEQGDSAVYLCATSRGAGECSSPYFGPGTRLTVL.